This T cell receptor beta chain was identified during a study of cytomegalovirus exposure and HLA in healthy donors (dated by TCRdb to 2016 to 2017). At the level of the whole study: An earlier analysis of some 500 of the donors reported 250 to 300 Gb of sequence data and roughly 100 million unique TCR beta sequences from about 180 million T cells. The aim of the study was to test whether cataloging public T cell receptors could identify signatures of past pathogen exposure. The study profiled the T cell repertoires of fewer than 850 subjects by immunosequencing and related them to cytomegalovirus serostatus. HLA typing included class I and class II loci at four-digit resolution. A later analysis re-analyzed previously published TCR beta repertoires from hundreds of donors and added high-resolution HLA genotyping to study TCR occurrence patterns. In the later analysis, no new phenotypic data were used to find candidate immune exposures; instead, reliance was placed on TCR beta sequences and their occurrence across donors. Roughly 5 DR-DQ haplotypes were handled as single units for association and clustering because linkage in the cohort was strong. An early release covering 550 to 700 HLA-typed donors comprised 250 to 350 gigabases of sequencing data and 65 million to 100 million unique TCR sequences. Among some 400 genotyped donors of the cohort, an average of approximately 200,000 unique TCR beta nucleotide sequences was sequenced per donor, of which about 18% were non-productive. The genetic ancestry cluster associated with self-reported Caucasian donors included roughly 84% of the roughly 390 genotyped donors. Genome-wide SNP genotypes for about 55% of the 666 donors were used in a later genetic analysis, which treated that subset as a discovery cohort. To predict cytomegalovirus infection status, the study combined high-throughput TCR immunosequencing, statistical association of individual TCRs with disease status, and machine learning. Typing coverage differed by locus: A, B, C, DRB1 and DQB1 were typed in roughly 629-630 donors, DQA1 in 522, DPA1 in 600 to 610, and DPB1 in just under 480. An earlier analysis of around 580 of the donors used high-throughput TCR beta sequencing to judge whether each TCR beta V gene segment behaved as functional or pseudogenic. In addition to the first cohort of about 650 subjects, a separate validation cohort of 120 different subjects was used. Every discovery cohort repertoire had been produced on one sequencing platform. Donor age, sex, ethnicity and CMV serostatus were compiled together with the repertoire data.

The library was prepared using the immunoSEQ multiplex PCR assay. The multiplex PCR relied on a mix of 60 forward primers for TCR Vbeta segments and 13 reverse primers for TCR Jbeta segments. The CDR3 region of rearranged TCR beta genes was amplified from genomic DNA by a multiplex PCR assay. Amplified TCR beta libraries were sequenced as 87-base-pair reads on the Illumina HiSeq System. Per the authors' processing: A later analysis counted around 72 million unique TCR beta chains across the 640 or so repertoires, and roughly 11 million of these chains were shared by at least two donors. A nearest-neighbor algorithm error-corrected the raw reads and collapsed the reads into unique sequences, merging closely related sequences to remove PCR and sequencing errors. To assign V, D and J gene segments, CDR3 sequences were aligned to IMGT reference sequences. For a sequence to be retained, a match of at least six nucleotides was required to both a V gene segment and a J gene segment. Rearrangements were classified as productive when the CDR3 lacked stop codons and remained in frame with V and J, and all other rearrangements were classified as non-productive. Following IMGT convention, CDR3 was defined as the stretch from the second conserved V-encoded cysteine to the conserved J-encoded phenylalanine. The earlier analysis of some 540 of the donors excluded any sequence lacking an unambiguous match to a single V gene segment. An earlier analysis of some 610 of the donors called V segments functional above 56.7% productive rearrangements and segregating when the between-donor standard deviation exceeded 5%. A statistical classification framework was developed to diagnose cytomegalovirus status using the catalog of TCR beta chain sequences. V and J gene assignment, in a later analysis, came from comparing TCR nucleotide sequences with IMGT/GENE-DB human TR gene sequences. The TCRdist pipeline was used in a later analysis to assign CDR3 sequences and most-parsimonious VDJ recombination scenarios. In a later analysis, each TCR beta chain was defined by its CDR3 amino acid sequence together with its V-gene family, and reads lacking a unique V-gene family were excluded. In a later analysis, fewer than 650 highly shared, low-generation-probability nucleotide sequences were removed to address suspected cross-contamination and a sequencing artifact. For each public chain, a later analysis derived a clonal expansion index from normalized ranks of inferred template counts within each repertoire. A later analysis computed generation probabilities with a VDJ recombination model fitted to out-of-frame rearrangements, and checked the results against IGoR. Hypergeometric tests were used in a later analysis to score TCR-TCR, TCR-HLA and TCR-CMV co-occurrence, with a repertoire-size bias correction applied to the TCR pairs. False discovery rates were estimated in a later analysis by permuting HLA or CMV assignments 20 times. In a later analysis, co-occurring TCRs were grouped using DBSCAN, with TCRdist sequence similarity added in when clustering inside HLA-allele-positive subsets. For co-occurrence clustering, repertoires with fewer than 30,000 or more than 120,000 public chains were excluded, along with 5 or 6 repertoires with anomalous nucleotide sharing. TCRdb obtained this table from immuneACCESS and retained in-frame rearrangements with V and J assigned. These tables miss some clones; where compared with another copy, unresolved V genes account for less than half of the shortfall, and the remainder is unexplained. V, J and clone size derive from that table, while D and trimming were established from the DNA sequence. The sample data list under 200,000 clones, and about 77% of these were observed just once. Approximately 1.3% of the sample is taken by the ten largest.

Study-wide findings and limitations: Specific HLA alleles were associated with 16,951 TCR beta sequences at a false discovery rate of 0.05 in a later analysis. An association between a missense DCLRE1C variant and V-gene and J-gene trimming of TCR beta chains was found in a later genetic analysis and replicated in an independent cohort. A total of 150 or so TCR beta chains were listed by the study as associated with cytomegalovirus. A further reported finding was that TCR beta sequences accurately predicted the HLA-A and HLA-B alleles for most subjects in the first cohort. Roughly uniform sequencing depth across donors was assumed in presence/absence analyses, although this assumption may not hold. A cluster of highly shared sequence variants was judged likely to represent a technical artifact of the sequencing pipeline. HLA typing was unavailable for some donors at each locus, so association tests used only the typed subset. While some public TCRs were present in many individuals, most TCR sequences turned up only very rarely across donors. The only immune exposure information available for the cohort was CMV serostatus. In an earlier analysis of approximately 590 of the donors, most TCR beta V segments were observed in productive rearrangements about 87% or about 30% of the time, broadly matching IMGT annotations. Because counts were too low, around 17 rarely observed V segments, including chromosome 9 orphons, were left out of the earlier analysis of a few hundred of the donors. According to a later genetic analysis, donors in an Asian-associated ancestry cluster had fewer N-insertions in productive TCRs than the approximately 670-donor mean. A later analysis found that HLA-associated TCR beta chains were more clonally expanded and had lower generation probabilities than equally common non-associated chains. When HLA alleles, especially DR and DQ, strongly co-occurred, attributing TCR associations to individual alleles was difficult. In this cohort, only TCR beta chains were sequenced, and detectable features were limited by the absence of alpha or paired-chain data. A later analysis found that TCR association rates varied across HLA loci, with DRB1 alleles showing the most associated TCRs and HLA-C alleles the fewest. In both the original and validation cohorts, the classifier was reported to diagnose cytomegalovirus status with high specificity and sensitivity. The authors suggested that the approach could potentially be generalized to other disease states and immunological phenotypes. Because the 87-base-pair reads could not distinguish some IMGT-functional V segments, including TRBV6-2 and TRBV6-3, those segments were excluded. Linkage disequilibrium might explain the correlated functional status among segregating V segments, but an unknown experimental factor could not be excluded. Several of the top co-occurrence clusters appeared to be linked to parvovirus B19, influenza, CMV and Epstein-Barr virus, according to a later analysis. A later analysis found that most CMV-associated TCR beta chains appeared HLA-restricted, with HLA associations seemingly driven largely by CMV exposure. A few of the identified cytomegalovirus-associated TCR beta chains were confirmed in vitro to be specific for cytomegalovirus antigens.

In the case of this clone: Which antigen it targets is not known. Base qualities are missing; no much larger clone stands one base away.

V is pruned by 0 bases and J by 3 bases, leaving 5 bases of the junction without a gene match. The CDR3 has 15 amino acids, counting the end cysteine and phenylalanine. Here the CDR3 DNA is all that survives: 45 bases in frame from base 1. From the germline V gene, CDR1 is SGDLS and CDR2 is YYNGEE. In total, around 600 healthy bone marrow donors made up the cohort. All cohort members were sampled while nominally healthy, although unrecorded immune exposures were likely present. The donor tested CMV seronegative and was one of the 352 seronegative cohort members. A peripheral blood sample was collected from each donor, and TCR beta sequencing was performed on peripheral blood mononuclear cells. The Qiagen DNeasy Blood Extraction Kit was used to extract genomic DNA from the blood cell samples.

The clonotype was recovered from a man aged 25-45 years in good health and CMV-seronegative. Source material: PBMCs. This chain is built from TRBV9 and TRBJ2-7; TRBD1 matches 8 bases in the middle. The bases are TGTGCCAGCAGCGTAGCCCCGGGACAGGTCTACGAGCAGTACTTC. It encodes CASSVAPGQVYEQYF.